This T cell receptor beta chain was recorded in a study of cytomegalovirus exposure and HLA in healthy donors (TCRdb year 2017). In the study overall: According to an earlier analysis of several hundred of the donors, about 170 million T cells yielded 95 million to 140 million unique TCR beta sequences and more than 250 Gb of sequence data. An early release covering roughly 580 HLA-typed donors comprised approximately 300 gigabases of sequencing data and tens of millions of unique TCR sequences. The genetic ancestry cluster associated with self-reported Caucasian donors included about 81% of the roughly 390 genotyped donors. The study aimed to test whether signatures of past pathogen exposure could be identified by cataloging public T cell receptors. The study profiled the T cell repertoires of fewer than 850 subjects by immunosequencing and related them to cytomegalovirus serostatus. In addition to the first cohort of 650 to 750 subjects, a separate validation cohort of over 90 different subjects was used. The study combined high-throughput TCR immunosequencing, statistical association of individual TCRs with disease status, and machine learning to predict cytomegalovirus infection status. To study patterns of TCR occurrence, a later analysis re-analyzed previously published TCR beta repertoires from around 700 donors and added high-resolution HLA genotyping. Rather than drawing on any new phenotypic data, the later analysis identified candidate immune exposures from TCR beta sequences and the way those sequences occurred across donors. An earlier analysis of several hundred of the donors applied high-throughput TCR beta sequencing to assess whether each TCR beta V gene segment acted as functional or pseudogenic. Donor age, sex, ethnicity and CMV serostatus were collected together with the repertoire data. In a later genetic analysis, genome-wide SNP genotypes for about 55% of the roughly 670 donors were used, and that subset was treated as a discovery cohort. Every repertoire in the discovery cohort had been generated on one and the same sequencing platform. Both class I and class II loci were covered by HLA typing, at four-digit resolution. The number of typed donors differed by locus: roughly 629-640 for A, B, C, DRB1 and DQB1; roughly 510 for DQA1; approximately 600 for DPA1; and some 470 for DPB1. Because of strong linkage in the cohort, five DR-DQ haplotypes were treated as single units for association and clustering. On average, around 230,000 unique TCR beta nucleotide sequences were sequenced per donor among a few hundred genotyped donors of the cohort, with roughly 18% of those sequences being non-productive.

From the germline V gene (reference sequence), CDR1 is LNHNV and CDR2 is YYDKDF. Germline trimming: 2 bases from V, 7 bases from J; junction bases outside gene matches: 23. The CDR3 holds 19 amino acids from the cysteine to the phenylalanine. Only the CDR3 part of the read is kept: 57 bases, read in frame from the first base. On the study overall, not on this receptor specifically: The only immune exposure information available for the cohort was CMV serostatus. According to a later analysis, most CMV-associated TCR beta chains appeared to be HLA-restricted, and the HLA associations seemed to be driven largely by CMV exposure. A later genetic analysis associated a missense DCLRE1C variant with V-gene and J-gene trimming of TCR beta chains, and an independent cohort replicated the association. A total of fewer than 200 TCR beta chains were listed by the study as associated with cytomegalovirus. Several of the top co-occurrence clusters appeared to be linked to parvovirus B19, influenza, CMV and Epstein-Barr virus, according to a later analysis. HLA typing was unavailable for some donors at each locus, so association tests used only the typed subset. In a later analysis, the rate of TCR association differed among HLA loci, with DRB1 alleles having the most associated TCRs and HLA-C alleles having the fewest. In a later genetic analysis, fewer N-insertions in productive TCRs were reported among donors in an Asian-associated ancestry cluster than the 666-donor mean. Cytomegalovirus status was reported to be diagnosed by the classifier with high specificity and sensitivity in both the original and validation cohorts. In an earlier analysis of 587 of the donors, most TCR beta V segments were observed in productive rearrangements about 87% or about 30% of the time, broadly matching IMGT annotations. A further reported finding was that TCR beta sequences accurately predicted the HLA-A and HLA-B alleles for most subjects in the first cohort. In vitro tests confirmed that a few of the cytomegalovirus-associated TCR beta chains recognize cytomegalovirus antigens. The cohort was sequenced for TCR beta chains only, and without alpha or paired-chain data the features that could be detected were limited. Sequencing depth was assumed to be roughly uniform across donors in the presence/absence analyses, though that assumption may not hold. A group of highly shared sequence variants was considered likely to be a technical artifact of the sequencing pipeline. In a later analysis, 16,951 TCR beta sequences were associated with specific HLA alleles at a false discovery rate of 0.05. When HLA alleles, especially DR and DQ, strongly co-occurred, attributing TCR associations to individual alleles was difficult. Most TCR sequences were observed very rarely across donors, whereas some public TCRs were present in many individuals. The earlier analysis of some 540 of the donors excluded roughly 16 rarely observed V segments, including chromosome 9 orphons, because counts were too low. Correlated functional status among segregating V segments might be attributable to linkage disequilibrium, but an unknown experimental factor could not be ruled out. A later analysis found that HLA-associated TCR beta chains were more clonally expanded and had lower generation probabilities than equally common non-associated chains. Because the 87-base-pair reads could not distinguish some IMGT-functional V segments, including TRBV6-2 and TRBV6-3, those segments were excluded. The authors suggested that the approach could potentially be extended to other disease states and immunological phenotypes.

The cohort comprised approximately 700 healthy bone marrow donors. At the time of sampling, all cohort members were nominally healthy, though unrecorded immune exposures were likely present. The donor tested CMV seropositive and was one of the 289 seropositive cohort members. A peripheral blood sample was provided by each donor, and peripheral blood mononuclear cells were used for TCR beta sequencing. The Qiagen DNeasy Blood Extraction Kit was used to extract genomic DNA from the blood cell samples. Library creation used the immunoSEQ multiplex PCR assay. For the multiplex PCR, a mixture combining 60 forward primers for TCR Vbeta segments and 13 reverse primers for TCR Jbeta segments was used. The CDR3 region of rearranged TCR beta genes was amplified from genomic DNA with a multiplex PCR assay. The amplified TCR beta libraries were sequenced on the Illumina HiSeq System as 87-base-pair reads. The source study handled its data this way. A later analysis counted tens of millions of unique TCR beta chains across the 500 to 850 repertoires, and roughly 11 million of these chains were shared by at least two donors. A nearest-neighbor algorithm error-corrected the raw reads and collapsed the reads into unique sequences, merging closely related sequences to remove PCR and sequencing errors. To assign V, D and J gene segments, CDR3 sequences were aligned to IMGT reference sequences. For a sequence to be retained, a match of at least six nucleotides to both a V gene segment and a J gene segment was required. A rearrangement was called productive if the CDR3 had no stop codons and remained in frame with V and J, and every other rearrangement was called non-productive. CDR3 was defined by IMGT convention, running from the second conserved V-encoded cysteine to the conserved J-encoded phenylalanine. In an earlier analysis of around 640 of the donors, sequences lacking an unambiguous match to a single V gene segment were excluded. An earlier analysis of a few hundred of the donors classified V segments as functional when productive rearrangements were above 56.7% and as segregating when the standard deviation between donors was above 5%. A statistical classification framework was developed to diagnose cytomegalovirus status using the catalog of TCR beta chain sequences. In a later analysis, V and J genes were assigned by comparing TCR nucleotide sequences against IMGT/GENE-DB human TR gene sequences. Using the TCRdist pipeline, a later analysis assigned CDR3 sequences along with most-parsimonious VDJ recombination scenarios. In a later analysis, each TCR beta chain was defined by its CDR3 amino acid sequence together with its V-gene family, and reads without a unique V-gene family were excluded. As a way to deal with suspected cross-contamination and a sequencing artifact, a later analysis dropped approximately 590 nucleotide sequences that were highly shared and had low generation probability. For each public chain, a later analysis derived a clonal expansion index from normalized ranks of inferred template counts within each repertoire. In a later analysis, generation probabilities were computed using a VDJ recombination model fitted to out-of-frame rearrangements, and the results were checked against IGoR. In a later analysis, hypergeometric tests were used to score TCR-TCR, TCR-HLA and TCR-CMV co-occurrence, with a repertoire-size bias correction applied to TCR pairs. To estimate false discovery rates, a later analysis permuted the HLA or CMV assignments 20 times. In a later analysis, co-occurring TCRs were grouped using DBSCAN, with TCRdist sequence similarity added in when clustering inside HLA-allele-positive subsets. Repertoires with fewer than 30,000 or more than 120,000 public chains were left out of co-occurrence clustering, as were five repertoires with anomalous nucleotide sharing. Held by TCRdb, this immuneACCESS table contains in-frame sequences only and omits some clones. Under half of the omission traces to an unresolved V gene where checked; the cause of the rest is unknown. V, J and clone size were drawn from that table, and D and trimming were deduced from the DNA. In all, the sample holds 180,000 or so clones, and 9.5% of those were seen once. The ten largest clones represent 1% to 1.5% of the sample.

This clone was picked up a small number of times. What antigen it recognizes has not been identified. Within one base of it there is no much larger clone, and no base qualities were kept. This TCR was recovered from a woman aged 25-40 years in good health and CMV-seropositive. The specimen was PBMCs. This chain joins TRBV15 to TRBJ2-7, and 7 junction bases match TRBD2. The CDR3 region reads CATSRSAGDIREVSKEQYF. The DNA sequence is as follows: TGTGCCACCAGCAGATCCGCGGGGGATATCCGGGAGGTTTCTAAGGAGCAGTACTTC.